Sequencing of this T cell receptor (beta chain) was carried out in a study of T cells after yellow fever vaccination. Study-wide findings and caveats: The booster response re-showed most primary clones: around 96% CD4, approximately 90% CD8.

The CDR3 spans 13 residues. As concerns this clonotype: Its matching antigen is unknown. Sequence at one end of the junction differs from germline and may be a read error.

TCRdb redid the calling of the 5' RACE reads with MiXCR, one entry per CDR3 protein. The sample shows about 130,000 distinct CDR3 sequences, 8% to 10% of them seen only once. This TCR came from a man aged 18-30 years who received the YFV17D yellow fever vaccine. The chain uses TRBV12-3 or TRBV12-4 and TRBJ1-1; TRBD1 aligns across 9 bases. This specimen consisted of CD8+ T cells sorted from PBMCs, obtained on the day of the yellow fever booster vaccination. DNA for the CDR3: TGTGCCTGCAGCGGACAGGGGACCACTGAAGCTTTCTTT. As protein: CACSGQGTTEAFF.